This is a list of T cell receptor beta chains from one sample in a study of shared clonotypes between healthy human individuals. Data came from immunoSEQ multiplex PCR; TCRdb stores just in-frame clones and leaves some out. The sample lists hundreds of thousands of clones, roughly 96% occurring once. The sample was naive CD8+ T cells sorted from blood. Every receptor here comes from a woman aged 30 to 39 in good health. CDR3s include the opening cysteine and the closing phenylalanine or tryptophan. D genes are given only for firm matches. Only part of the rows carry a size: once, few, many, or a class if the clone is expanded.

v_gene	abundance	j_gene	d_gene	CDR3nt	CDR3aa
TRBV27	NA	TRBJ1-1	NA	TGTGCCAGCAAAAAGGGCATGAACACTGAAGCTTTCTTT	CASKKGMNTEAFF
TRBV11-2	NA	TRBJ1-1	NA	TGTGCCAGCAGCTACACACAGAACACTGAAGCTTTCTTT	CASSYTQNTEAFF
TRBV30	NA	TRBJ2-2	NA	TGTGCCTGGAGTGTACGAACATACACCGGGGAGCTGTTTTTT	CAWSVRTYTGELFF
TRBV6-1	NA	TRBJ2-7	NA	TGTGCCAGCAGTGAAGGGCACTCCTACGAGCAGTACTTC	CASSEGHSYEQYF
TRBV13	NA	TRBJ2-7	NA	TGTGCCAGCAGCTTTTTTAGGTCGTCCGAGCAGTACTTC	CASSFFRSSEQYF
TRBV10-3	NA	TRBJ2-7	NA	TGTGCCAGCCTCAACTACGAGCAGTACTTC	CASLNYEQYF
TRBV4-2	NA	TRBJ2-1	NA	TGTGCCAGCAGCCAGGGCGGTTTGGGGAGTATAACCTACAATGAGCAGTTCTTC	CASSQGGLGSITYNEQFF
TRBV5-6	NA	TRBJ2-3	TRBD1	TGTGCCAGCAGCGCGGACAGGGCCGATACGCAGTATTTT	CASSADRADTQYF
TRBV5-6	NA	TRBJ2-2	NA	TGTGCCAGCAGCTTGGGACCAAACACCGGGGAGCTGTTTTTT	CASSLGPNTGELFF
TRBV4-1	NA	TRBJ2-3	NA	TGCGCCAGCGAAAGCACAGATACGCAGTATTTT	CASESTDTQYF
TRBV15	NA	TRBJ1-1	TRBD1	TGTGCCACCAGCAGCCGACAGGGGACCATGAACACTGAAGCTTTCTTT	CATSSRQGTMNTEAFF
TRBV7-9	NA	TRBJ1-1	TRBD1	TGTGCCAGCAGCCCTAATCCGGGACAGCTTGAAGCTTTCTTT	CASSPNPGQLEAFF
TRBV5-1	NA	TRBJ2-5	NA	TGCGCCAGCAGCTTGGGCCAGGAGCAAGAGACCCAGTACTTC	CASSLGQEQETQYF
TRBV28	NA	TRBJ2-7	NA	TGTGCCAGCAGTTTGAGTCACACCTACGAGCAGTACTTC	CASSLSHTYEQYF
TRBV19	NA	TRBJ2-7	NA	TGTGCCAGTAGTATAGAGAAGGGACTGACCTACGAGCAGTACTTC	CASSIEKGLTYEQYF
TRBV7-9	NA	TRBJ2-1	TRBD2	TGTGCCAGCAGCTTGACGGGACTAGGCGACAATGAGCAGTTCTTC	CASSLTGLGDNEQFF
TRBV19	NA	TRBJ1-5	NA	TGTGCCAGTAGCCTCGATCTGAGCAATCAGCCCCAGCATTTT	CASSLDLSNQPQHF
TRBV19	NA	TRBJ2-7	NA	TGTGCCAGTAGCGGACAGACGACGCCCTACGAGCAGTACTTC	CASSGQTTPYEQYF
TRBV2	once	TRBJ2-7	NA	TGTGCCAGCAGTGACTTAGTGGGGAACGAGCAGTACTTC	CASSDLVGNEQYF
TRBV11-2	NA	TRBJ2-7	TRBD2	TGTGCCAGCAGCCCCCAAGCGGGAGGGTCCTACGAGCAGTACTTC	CASSPQAGGSYEQYF
TRBV9	NA	TRBJ2-4	TRBD2	TGTGCCAGCAGCGTTGGAGCGGGGGGCATTCAGTACTTC	CASSVGAGGIQYF
TRBV4-1	NA	TRBJ2-7	NA	TGCGCCAGCAGCCAAGAATATAGGACAGTCTACGAGCAGTACTTC	CASSQEYRTVYEQYF
TRBV27	NA	TRBJ1-5	TRBD1	TGTGCCAGCAGTGCCACAGGGGGCTGGGGCAATCAGCCCCAGCATTTT	CASSATGGWGNQPQHF
TRBV5-4	NA	TRBJ2-2	TRBD2	TGTGCCAGCAGCCCCCGTCTAGCGGCGAACACCGGGGAGCTGTTTTTT	CASSPRLAANTGELFF
TRBV6-5	NA	TRBJ2-1	TRBD2	TGTGCCAGCAGTTACTCCTTCCTAGCGGGAGAACGGGAGCAGTTCTTC	CASSYSFLAGEREQFF
TRBV4-1	NA	TRBJ2-5	NA	TGCGCCAGCAGCCAAGGTCTGCAGGGGAAGGGAGAGACCCAGTACTTC	CASSQGLQGKGETQYF
TRBV5-1	NA	TRBJ2-1	NA	TGCGCCAGCAGCTTGACGGGCGACTACAATGAGCAGTTCTTC	CASSLTGDYNEQFF
TRBV28	NA	TRBJ1-4	NA	TGTGCCAGCAGCCACGGCACTACAACTAATGAAAAACTGTTTTTT	CASSHGTTTNEKLFF
TRBV6-1	NA	TRBJ2-7	TRBD2	TGTGCCAGCAGTGAGGGACTAGCGGGAGGGCCGGGGGAGCAGTACTTC	CASSEGLAGGPGEQYF
TRBV27	NA	TRBJ1-5	TRBD1	TGTGCCTCACAGGGGGCAGGCGGTCAGCCCCAGCATTTT	CASQGAGGQPQHF
TRBV2	NA	TRBJ2-3	TRBD2	TGTGCCAGCAGTGTTCCCTCTTTAGCGGGAGTGGCGGAAGATACGCAGTATTTT	CASSVPSLAGVAEDTQYF
TRBV7-9	NA	TRBJ2-5	TRBD2	TGTGCCAGCAGCTCCGGGACTAGCGGGAGGAACCAAGAGACCCAGTACTTC	CASSSGTSGRNQETQYF
TRBV21-1	once	TRBJ2-5	NA	TGTGCCAGCAGCAAAGGGGAGGAGGGAAGGCTCCAAGAGACCCAGTACTTC	CASSKGEEGRLQETQYF
TRBV15	NA	TRBJ2-7	NA	TGTGCCACCAGCCCGCATACCTTTCGGGGGGCTGATTACGAGCAGTACTTC	CATSPHTFRGADYEQYF
TRBV6-5	NA	TRBJ2-7	TRBD2	TGTGCCAGCAGTTACATGGCGGGGGGCGAGCAGTACTTC	CASSYMAGGEQYF
TRBV28	NA	TRBJ2-7	NA	TGTGCCAGCAGTTTAGGAAGGGGCGATTACGAGCAGTACTTC	CASSLGRGDYEQYF
TRBV27	NA	TRBJ1-5	NA	TGTGCCAGCAGCCAAGGACTGATCAATCAGCCCCAGCATTTT	CASSQGLINQPQHF
TRBV4-1	NA	TRBJ1-2	NA	TGCGCCAGCACGTTCGCCCACAGGGTCGCTAACTATGGCTACACCTTC	CASTFAHRVANYGYTF
TRBV10-2	NA	TRBJ2-1	NA	TGCGCCAGCAGTGTGGGTAGCGAGACCTACAATGAGCAGTTCTTC	CASSVGSETYNEQFF
TRBV28	NA	TRBJ2-1	NA	TGTGCCAGCAGTTTAGAACTCCCCTCCTACAATGAGCAGTTCTTC	CASSLELPSYNEQFF
TRBV7-3	NA	TRBJ2-1	NA	TGTGCCAGCAGCTTAATCGGGGGAGAGAGTGAGCAGTTCTTC	CASSLIGGESEQFF
TRBV5-8	NA	TRBJ2-7	TRBD2	TGTGCCAGCAGCTATAGCGGGAGCTATTACGAGCAGTACTTC	CASSYSGSYYEQYF
TRBV27	NA	TRBJ2-2	NA	TGTGCCAGCATTACGAACACCGGGGAGCTGTTTTTT	CASITNTGELFF
TRBV27	NA	TRBJ1-5	NA	TGTGCCAGCAGTTTATCGATAGGGGCTAATCAGCCCCAGCATTTT	CASSLSIGANQPQHF
TRBV5-4	NA	TRBJ2-7	NA	TGTGCCAGCAGCGCCGGGACGGCTTCCTACGAGCAGTACTTC	CASSAGTASYEQYF
TRBV9	NA	TRBJ2-5	NA	TGTGCCAGCAGCGTAGTAGATTTGGGCCAAGAGACCCAGTACTTC	CASSVVDLGQETQYF
TRBV4-1	NA	TRBJ2-2	NA	TGCGCCAGCAGCCCATCGAACACCGGGGAGCTGTTTTTT	CASSPSNTGELFF
TRBV28	once	TRBJ2-1	NA	TGTGCCAGCAGTTTGTTGGCTAGCTTTGGCAATGAGCAGTTCTTC	CASSLLASFGNEQFF
TRBV5-1	NA	TRBJ1-2	NA	TGCGCCAGCAGCTTGGAGGGCGGGCAGGCTAACTATGGCTACACCTTC	CASSLEGGQANYGYTF
TRBV19	NA	TRBJ1-3	NA	TGTGCCAGTAGTATACCGGACTCTGGAAACACCATATATTTT	CASSIPDSGNTIYF
TRBV27	NA	TRBJ2-3	NA	TGTGCCACCTACCAGGATACGCAGTATTTT	CATYQDTQYF
TRBV28	NA	TRBJ1-6	TRBD1	TGTGCCAGCAGTTTATACAGGGGTGGCTCCTTTGATTCACCCCTCCACTTT	CASSLYRGGSFDSPLHF
TRBV4-1	NA	TRBJ2-1	NA	TGCGCCAGCAGCCAGGATTCCTACAATGAGCAGTTCTTC	CASSQDSYNEQFF
TRBV7-9	NA	TRBJ2-7	TRBD2	TGTGCCAGCAGCTTAGAGGTCGCGGGAGGGCCCTACGAGCAGTACTTC	CASSLEVAGGPYEQYF
TRBV27	NA	TRBJ1-1	TRBD1	TGTGCCAGCAGTTTACTGGAGGGGGCCGCTAATGAAGCTTTCTTT	CASSLLEGAANEAFF
TRBV6-5	NA	TRBJ2-1	NA	TGTGCCAGCAGTTCCGTGGCCTACAATGAGCAGTTCTTC	CASSSVAYNEQFF
TRBV5-5	NA	TRBJ2-7	TRBD2	TGTGCCAGCAGCAGGACTAGCGGTGGGATGAGGGATCTCGAGCAGTACTTC	CASSRTSGGMRDLEQYF
TRBV19	NA	TRBJ2-7	NA	TGTGCCAGTAGCCAAGAGGACGGATACTACGAGCAGTACTTC	CASSQEDGYYEQYF
TRBV11-1	NA	TRBJ2-1	NA	TGTGCCAGCAGCACCTCGGGGTCCCAACACTACAATGAGCAGTTCTTC	CASSTSGSQHYNEQFF
TRBV29-1	NA	TRBJ2-1	NA	TGCAGCGTTGAAGATCTCGGTAATGAGCAGTTCTTC	CSVEDLGNEQFF